This is a list of T cell receptor beta chains from one sample in a study of shared clonotypes between healthy human individuals. The repertoire was sequenced with immunoSEQ multiplex PCR; TCRdb's copy has only in-frame clones and lacks some. Of millions of clones in the sample, about 95% were seen once. The sequencing input was naive CD4+ T cells sorted from blood. Receptor source: a man aged 18 to 30 in good health. Each CDR3 is given with its conserved first and last residue. Fields, in order: CDR3 DNA, CDR3 protein, J gene, V gene, clone size, D gene, CDR3 length. A D gene is named only where the DNA matches it firmly. The size entry is marked missing in some rows and otherwise reads once, few, many or a size class.

TGTGCCAGCAGGGGTCCGCTAGGGCAGTTCTTC	CASRGPLGQFF	TRBJ2-1	TRBV2	-	-	11
TGCGCCAGCAGCTTGGAAGCGGGAGGGTCGGATGAGCAGTTCTTC	CASSLEAGGSDEQFF	TRBJ2-1	TRBV5-1	once	TRBD2	15
TGTGCCAGCTCAAAGTACCAAGAGACCCAGTACTTC	CASSKYQETQYF	TRBJ2-5	TRBV18	-	-	12
TGTGCCAGCTCACCCGTCACAGATACGCAGTATTTT	CASSPVTDTQYF	TRBJ2-3	TRBV18	-	-	12
TGCGCCAGCAGCGTGACAGTTGGAAACACCATATATTTT	CASSVTVGNTIYF	TRBJ1-3	TRBV10-1	-	-	13
TGCGCCAGCAGCTTGGAGATTAGTGTGGGCACTGAAGCTTTCTTT	CASSLEISVGTEAFF	TRBJ1-1	TRBV5-1	-	-	15
TGCGCCAGCAGCGCCCTGGCGGGAGGGCCGGGTGAGCAGTTCTTC	CASSALAGGPGEQFF	TRBJ2-1	TRBV5-1	-	TRBD2	15
TGTGCCAGCAGTCGGTTGACAGGCGTTAGCTCTGGAAACACCATATATTTT	CASSRLTGVSSGNTIYF	TRBJ1-3	TRBV2	-	-	17
TGTGCCAGCAGGGACAGGGGGCCTGGAAACACCATATATTTT	CASRDRGPGNTIYF	TRBJ1-3	TRBV28	-	TRBD1	14
TGTGCCAGCAGCCCTACAGGGCAGGGCACAGATACGCAGTATTTT	CASSPTGQGTDTQYF	TRBJ2-3	TRBV7-3	-	-	15
TGCAGCGTTGAGACAGGGGGGAGTACTGAAGCTTTCTTT	CSVETGGSTEAFF	TRBJ1-1	TRBV29-1	-	TRBD1	13
TGTGCCAGCAGTTTTGAAACTAGCGGGCGGAACACCGGGGAGCTGTTTTTT	CASSFETSGRNTGELFF	TRBJ2-2	TRBV27	-	TRBD2	17
TGTGCCAGCAGTGGACACCGGGGTGGGGAGACCCAGTACTTC	CASSGHRGGETQYF	TRBJ2-5	TRBV2	once	-	14
TGTGCCATCAGTGAGAGGAAAAACTATGGCTACACCTTC	CAISERKNYGYTF	TRBJ1-2	TRBV10-3	-	-	13
TGTGCCAGCAGCCAAGAGGGGGTTACGAACACCGGGGAGCTGTTTTTT	CASSQEGVTNTGELFF	TRBJ2-2	TRBV14	-	-	16
TGTGCCAGCAGCCCCGGACAGGGAAGGCAGCCCCAGCATTTT	CASSPGQGRQPQHF	TRBJ1-5	TRBV6-5	-	TRBD1	14
TGTGCCAGCAGTGACTGGCAGGGGGAAAATGAAAAACTGTTTTTT	CASSDWQGENEKLFF	TRBJ1-4	TRBV2	once	TRBD1	15
TGCGCCAGCAGCGAATGGGACAGCAGCAATCAGCCCCAGCATTTT	CASSEWDSSNQPQHF	TRBJ1-5	TRBV5-1	once	TRBD1	15
TGTGCCAGCAGTAAACAGGGTTTAGAGCAGTACTTC	CASSKQGLEQYF	TRBJ2-7	TRBV6-6	-	-	12
TGTGCCAGCAGCTTGGCCCCCGGGACGGCTAACTATGGCTACACCTTC	CASSLAPGTANYGYTF	TRBJ1-2	TRBV5-5	-	-	16
TGTGCCTGGAGTGTATCGTGGACCTCAGGGATGAACACTGAAGCTTTCTTT	CAWSVSWTSGMNTEAFF	TRBJ1-1	TRBV30	once	-	17
TGTGCCGGCGCTCGAGCCGTGAATGAAAAACTGTTTTTT	CAGARAVNEKLFF	TRBJ1-4	TRBV30	-	-	13
TGTGCCAGCAGCTTGGATGTTGGGTTTATTAGCAATCAGCCCCAGCATTTT	CASSLDVGFISNQPQHF	TRBJ1-5	TRBV5-6	-	-	17
TGTGCCAGCTCACCACCCACAGGTGGGCGAGGCACTGAAGCTTTCTTT	CASSPPTGGRGTEAFF	TRBJ1-1	TRBV18	-	-	16
TGCGCCAGCAGCCAACCAGGCCAGGAAAAACTGTTTTTT	CASSQPGQEKLFF	TRBJ1-4	TRBV4-3	-	-	13
TGCGCCAGCAGCTTGGCGTCAGGTAAAAGCGAGCAGTACTTC	CASSLASGKSEQYF	TRBJ2-7	TRBV5-1	-	-	14
TGTGCCAGCAGCCCGCTAATTAGCAATCAGCCCCAGCATTTT	CASSPLISNQPQHF	TRBJ1-5	TRBV7-9	-	-	14
TGTGCCAGCAACAGACAGGGGTTTAACTATGGCTACACCTTC	CASNRQGFNYGYTF	TRBJ1-2	TRBV2	-	TRBD1	14
TGTGCCAGCAGTTACGGTACAGGGGGCTACGAGCAGTACTTC	CASSYGTGGYEQYF	TRBJ2-7	TRBV6-5	few	TRBD1	14
TGTGCCAGCAGTGAAGCTCCGGGCTTAAATTCACCCCTCCACTTT	CASSEAPGLNSPLHF	TRBJ1-6	TRBV6-1	-	-	15
TGTGCCAGCAGCCGCGGGACAGGGACTGGCGAAGCTTTCTTT	CASSRGTGTGEAFF	TRBJ1-1	TRBV6-5	-	TRBD1	14
TGCGCCAGCAGCCAAGATTGGGCAGGGGCGCTCTCTAACACCGGGGAGCTGTTTTTT	CASSQDWAGALSNTGELFF	TRBJ2-2	TRBV4-3	-	-	19
TGTGCCAGCTCACAAGCCGGGACAGTTAATTCACCCCTCCACTTT	CASSQAGTVNSPLHF	TRBJ1-6	TRBV18	-	TRBD1	15
TGTGCCAGCAGTTTGGTACAGGGCCCCTACGAGCAGTACTTC	CASSLVQGPYEQYF	TRBJ2-7	TRBV28	-	-	14
TGTGCCAGCAGCTTAGACAGGGTCTGGGTTGACAATGAGCAGTTCTTC	CASSLDRVWVDNEQFF	TRBJ2-1	TRBV7-6	-	-	16
TGTGCCAGCAGCCAACAGGGGAATTCACCCCTCCACTTT	CASSQQGNSPLHF	TRBJ1-6	TRBV14	-	-	13
TGTGCCAGCTCCCAGTCTAATCAGCCCCAGCATTTT	CASSQSNQPQHF	TRBJ1-5	TRBV28	-	-	12
TGCGCCAGCAGCCAAGGTCCAGGGGGCCAAGAGACCCAGTACTTC	CASSQGPGGQETQYF	TRBJ2-5	TRBV4-1	-	TRBD1	15
TGTGCCAGCAGCTCCTTCGGAGGCGCCTATGGCTACACCTTC	CASSSFGGAYGYTF	TRBJ1-2	TRBV7-2	-	-	14
TGTGCCAGCAGCTTAGCAGGGGTCACAGATACGCAGTATTTT	CASSLAGVTDTQYF	TRBJ2-3	TRBV7-2	-	-	14
TGTGCCAGCAGTTTAATCAGCGGGAGAACCTACGAGCAGTACTTC	CASSLISGRTYEQYF	TRBJ2-7	TRBV27	-	TRBD2	15
TGCGCCAGCTCCGACGGAAATAATCAGCCCCAGCATTTT	CASSDGNNQPQHF	TRBJ1-5	TRBV5-1	-	-	13
TGTGCCACCAGCATGGGGGGTACCCATCTCGCGCAGTATTTT	CATSMGGTHLAQYF	TRBJ2-3	TRBV5-4	-	-	14
TGTGCCAGTAGTATACAAATTGGGGGCCTTTACGAGCAGTACTTC	CASSIQIGGLYEQYF	TRBJ2-7	TRBV19	-	-	15
TGTGCCAGTAGTAATGGACGATTGAATGAAAAACTGTTTTTT	CASSNGRLNEKLFF	TRBJ1-4	TRBV19	few	-	14